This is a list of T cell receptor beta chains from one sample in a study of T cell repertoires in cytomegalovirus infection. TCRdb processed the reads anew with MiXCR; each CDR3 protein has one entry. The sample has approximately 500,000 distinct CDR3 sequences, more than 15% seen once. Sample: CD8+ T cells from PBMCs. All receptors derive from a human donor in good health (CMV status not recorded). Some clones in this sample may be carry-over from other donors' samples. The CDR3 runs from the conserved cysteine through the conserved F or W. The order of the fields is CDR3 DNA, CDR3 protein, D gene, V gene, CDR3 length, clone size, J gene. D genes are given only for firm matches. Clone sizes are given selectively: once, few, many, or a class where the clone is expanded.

CDR3nt: TGTGCCAGCAGTAGGGGACAGGGCCCTGAAGCTTTCTTT; CDR3aa: CASSRGQGPEAFF; d_gene: TRBD1; v_gene: TRBV6-1; len: 13; abundance: many; j_gene: TRBJ1-1
CDR3nt: TGTGCCAGCTCCGGACTAGCGGGCGTTACGAACACCGGGGAGCTGTTTTTT; CDR3aa: CASSGLAGVTNTGELFF; d_gene: TRBD2; v_gene: TRBV7-9; len: 17; abundance: many; j_gene: TRBJ2-2
CDR3nt: TGTGCCAGCAGTGAATTCCCATACAAGGGCAATGAGCAGTTCTTC; CDR3aa: CASSEFPYKGNEQFF; d_gene: -; v_gene: TRBV2; len: 15; abundance: many; j_gene: TRBJ2-1
CDR3nt: TGTGCCAGCAGCGACTCCCTGGCCGCTGAAGCTTTCTTT; CDR3aa: CASSDSLAAEAFF; d_gene: -; v_gene: TRBV11-3; len: 13; abundance: -; j_gene: TRBJ1-1
CDR3nt: TGTGCCAGCAGTTTATCGTCGGGGGCTAACTATGGCTACACCTTC; CDR3aa: CASSLSSGANYGYTF; d_gene: -; v_gene: TRBV27; len: 15; abundance: -; j_gene: TRBJ1-2
CDR3nt: TGTGCCAGCAGCCCCGGGACGGACGGTTTAGGATATGGCTACACCTTC; CDR3aa: CASSPGTDGLGYGYTF; d_gene: -; v_gene: TRBV7-6; len: 16; abundance: many; j_gene: TRBJ1-2
CDR3nt: TGTGCCAGCAGCCATACGACAGGGCCCTACAATGAGCAGTTCTTC; CDR3aa: CASSHTTGPYNEQFF; d_gene: TRBD1; v_gene: TRBV7-6; len: 15; abundance: many; j_gene: TRBJ2-1
CDR3nt: TGTGCCAGCAGCGTAGAGGGGACACCCTCCTACGAGCAGTACTTC; CDR3aa: CASSVEGTPSYEQYF; d_gene: -; v_gene: TRBV9; len: 15; abundance: -; j_gene: TRBJ2-7
CDR3nt: TGTGCCAGCAGTGGGGATGATGACAGGGTTTATGGCTACACCTTC; CDR3aa: CASSGDDDRVYGYTF; d_gene: TRBD1; v_gene: TRBV25-1; len: 15; abundance: -; j_gene: TRBJ1-2
CDR3nt: TGTGCCAGCAGCCGCGGGACGGATATGGGGCAGCCCCAGCATTTT; CDR3aa: CASSRGTDMGQPQHF; d_gene: -; v_gene: TRBV7-9; len: 15; abundance: few; j_gene: TRBJ1-5
CDR3nt: TGCGCCAGCAGCTTGGCAGCGGGAGGTTCCACAGATACGCAGTATTTT; CDR3aa: CASSLAAGGSTDTQYF; d_gene: TRBD2; v_gene: TRBV5-1; len: 16; abundance: -; j_gene: TRBJ2-3
CDR3nt: TGTGCCAGCAGCTTTAAGCAGAGGGCTGAAAAACTGTTTTTT; CDR3aa: CASSFKQRAEKLFF; d_gene: -; v_gene: TRBV7-8; len: 14; abundance: few; j_gene: TRBJ1-4
CDR3nt: TGTGCCAGTAGTATAGATACCAGGAACACCGGGGAGCTGTTTTTT; CDR3aa: CASSIDTRNTGELFF; d_gene: -; v_gene: TRBV19; len: 15; abundance: many; j_gene: TRBJ2-2
CDR3nt: TGTGCCAGCAGTTTCGAGTACATGGAGACAGATACGCAGTATTTT; CDR3aa: CASSFEYMETDTQYF; d_gene: -; v_gene: TRBV27; len: 15; abundance: few; j_gene: TRBJ2-3
CDR3nt: TGTGCCAGCAGTTACTCAGGGATCGGGACAGGGGGCTTCTACGAGCAGTACTTC; CDR3aa: CASSYSGIGTGGFYEQYF; d_gene: TRBD1; v_gene: TRBV6-5; len: 18; abundance: -; j_gene: TRBJ2-7
CDR3nt: TGTGCCAGCAGCTTCAACAGGAAACCGAACACTGAAGCTTTCTTT; CDR3aa: CASSFNRKPNTEAFF; d_gene: -; v_gene: TRBV11-3; len: 15; abundance: many; j_gene: TRBJ1-1
CDR3nt: TGTGCCAGCAGCGTTGGGGCGGGGGGCACCCACACCGGGGTGCTGTTTTTT; CDR3aa: CASSVGAGGTHTGVLFF; d_gene: TRBD2; v_gene: TRBV9; len: 17; abundance: -; j_gene: TRBJ2-2
CDR3nt: TGCGCCAGCAGCATTGACTTCGGGACCTTAAGACCTAGCACAGATACGCAGTATTTT; CDR3aa: CASSIDFGTLRPSTDTQYF; d_gene: -; v_gene: TRBV5-1; len: 19; abundance: -; j_gene: TRBJ2-3
CDR3nt: TGTGCCAGCAGCCCGAAGACTAGCGGGGGGGCCGGGGATGAGCAGTTCTTC; CDR3aa: CASSPKTSGGAGDEQFF; d_gene: TRBD2; v_gene: TRBV7-9; len: 17; abundance: many; j_gene: TRBJ2-1
CDR3nt: TGTGCCGCAAGGGGGGCCCCGTCAGATACGCAGTATTTT; CDR3aa: CAARGAPSDTQYF; d_gene: -; v_gene: TRBV6-2/TRBV6-3; len: 13; abundance: -; j_gene: TRBJ2-3
CDR3nt: TGTGCCAGCAGGGTCCTGAACACTGAAGCTTTCTTT; CDR3aa: CASRVLNTEAFF; d_gene: -; v_gene: TRBV6-1; len: 12; abundance: few; j_gene: TRBJ1-1
CDR3nt: TGTGCCACCAGTGATTTAGACCAAAACAATGAGCAGTTCTTC; CDR3aa: CATSDLDQNNEQFF; d_gene: -; v_gene: TRBV24-1; len: 14; abundance: -; j_gene: TRBJ2-1
CDR3nt: TGTGCCAGCAGCGGGGTTTCGGAAGCTTTCTTT; CDR3aa: CASSGVSEAFF; d_gene: -; v_gene: TRBV5-3; len: 11; abundance: -; j_gene: TRBJ1-1
CDR3nt: TGTGCCAGCAGAATACAGCCAATCGCAACTAATGAAAAACTGTTTTTT; CDR3aa: CASRIQPIATNEKLFF; d_gene: -; v_gene: TRBV6-5; len: 16; abundance: many; j_gene: TRBJ1-4
CDR3nt: TGTGCCAGCAGTCGTAGCGGGGGCCTCACAGATACGCAGTATTTT; CDR3aa: CASSRSGGLTDTQYF; d_gene: TRBD2; v_gene: TRBV7-9; len: 15; abundance: many; j_gene: TRBJ2-3
CDR3nt: TGCAGCGTTGTAGCCAGGGGCAATGAAGCTTTCTTT; CDR3aa: CSVVARGNEAFF; d_gene: -; v_gene: TRBV29-1; len: 12; abundance: few; j_gene: TRBJ1-1
CDR3nt: TGCGCCAGCAGCTTGAAGGGTAATAACGAGCAGTACTTC; CDR3aa: CASSLKGNNEQYF; d_gene: -; v_gene: TRBV5-1; len: 13; abundance: many; j_gene: TRBJ2-7
CDR3nt: TGTGCCAGCACTCTTCCCGGGACTAGCGGGAGAGGTGAGCAGTTCTTC; CDR3aa: CASTLPGTSGRGEQFF; d_gene: TRBD2; v_gene: TRBV12-3/TRBV12-4; len: 16; abundance: few; j_gene: TRBJ2-1
CDR3nt: TGTGCTAGTGCCCATAGCGGGCCACCCTACAATGAGCAGTTCTTC; CDR3aa: CASAHSGPPYNEQFF; d_gene: TRBD2; v_gene: TRBV12-5; len: 15; abundance: many; j_gene: TRBJ2-1
CDR3nt: TGTGCCAGAAGCCAAGATTGGTGGAGGGACTCCTACAATGAGCAGTTCTTC; CDR3aa: CARSQDWWRDSYNEQFF; d_gene: -; v_gene: TRBV14; len: 17; abundance: -; j_gene: TRBJ2-1
CDR3nt: TGTGCCATCAGTGGCACAGGGGACATGAACACTGAAGCTTTCTTT; CDR3aa: CAISGTGDMNTEAFF; d_gene: TRBD1; v_gene: TRBV10-3; len: 15; abundance: few; j_gene: TRBJ1-1
CDR3nt: TGTGCCAGCAGCTTAGAGGGGGGGGCGAACTACGAGCAGTACTTC; CDR3aa: CASSLEGGANYEQYF; d_gene: -; v_gene: TRBV7-2; len: 15; abundance: many; j_gene: TRBJ2-7
CDR3nt: TGTGCCTGGAGTCCAGGGACAGGAGGAATCACAGATACGCAGTATTTT; CDR3aa: CAWSPGTGGITDTQYF; d_gene: TRBD1; v_gene: TRBV30; len: 16; abundance: -; j_gene: TRBJ2-3
CDR3nt: TGCGCCAGCAGCCAAGTTGCCACCTACTACGAGCAGTACTTC; CDR3aa: CASSQVATYYEQYF; d_gene: -; v_gene: TRBV4-1; len: 14; abundance: -; j_gene: TRBJ2-7
CDR3nt: TGTGCCAGCAGTTACTCGTTTCGGCTTGGCGGAGAGACCCAGTACTTC; CDR3aa: CASSYSFRLGGETQYF; d_gene: -; v_gene: TRBV6-5; len: 16; abundance: -; j_gene: TRBJ2-5
CDR3nt: TGTGCCAGCAGCCGGGACAGTTCGGAGCTGTTTTTT; CDR3aa: CASSRDSSELFF; d_gene: TRBD1; v_gene: TRBV7-6; len: 12; abundance: many; j_gene: TRBJ2-2
CDR3nt: TGTGCCAGCAGCCTCGGACAGGGCCCTCGGGACGAGCAGTACTTC; CDR3aa: CASSLGQGPRDEQYF; d_gene: TRBD1; v_gene: TRBV3-1; len: 15; abundance: -; j_gene: TRBJ2-7
CDR3nt: TGTGCCACCCAGTATGGAATGAACACTGAAGCTTTCTTT; CDR3aa: CATQYGMNTEAFF; d_gene: -; v_gene: TRBV27; len: 13; abundance: few; j_gene: TRBJ1-1
CDR3nt: TGTGCCAGCAGCTCCCAACCGGACCAGGCCTACGAGCAGTACTTC; CDR3aa: CASSSQPDQAYEQYF; d_gene: -; v_gene: TRBV7-9; len: 15; abundance: many; j_gene: TRBJ2-7
CDR3nt: TGTGCCAGCTCTGTCAATCACGACAGCCTCTCCTACGAGCAGTACTTC; CDR3aa: CASSVNHDSLSYEQYF; d_gene: -; v_gene: TRBV5-4; len: 16; abundance: many; j_gene: TRBJ2-7
CDR3nt: TGTGCCAGCAGTTTTCCCGGGACAGGGGCTGTCGGTCAGCCCCAGCATTTT; CDR3aa: CASSFPGTGAVGQPQHF; d_gene: TRBD1; v_gene: TRBV6-6; len: 17; abundance: many; j_gene: TRBJ1-5
CDR3nt: TGTGCCAGTAGTATAAGGCAGGGGGCCGAGCAGTACTTC; CDR3aa: CASSIRQGAEQYF; d_gene: TRBD1; v_gene: TRBV19; len: 13; abundance: -; j_gene: TRBJ2-7
CDR3nt: TGTGCCAGCAGCCGAGGGCCGGGACTGCAAGAGACCCAGTACTTC; CDR3aa: CASSRGPGLQETQYF; d_gene: -; v_gene: TRBV11-3; len: 15; abundance: -; j_gene: TRBJ2-5
CDR3nt: TGTGCCAGCAAGGGGGCTAGCAATCAGCCCCAGCATTTT; CDR3aa: CASKGASNQPQHF; d_gene: TRBD1; v_gene: TRBV12-3/TRBV12-4; len: 13; abundance: -; j_gene: TRBJ1-5
CDR3nt: TGTGCCAGCATCGACCGGGCCGAAGCTTTCTTT; CDR3aa: CASIDRAEAFF; d_gene: -; v_gene: TRBV27; len: 11; abundance: few; j_gene: TRBJ1-1
CDR3nt: TGTGCCAGCAGCTGGTGGGGGGTGGATGAAGAGACCCAGTACTTC; CDR3aa: CASSWWGVDEETQYF; d_gene: -; v_gene: TRBV5-6; len: 15; abundance: -; j_gene: TRBJ2-5
CDR3nt: TGTGCCAGCAGTTTGGGAGGGGGCTCCTACGAGCAGTACTTC; CDR3aa: CASSLGGGSYEQYF; d_gene: -; v_gene: TRBV7-3; len: 14; abundance: many; j_gene: TRBJ2-7
CDR3nt: TGTGCCAGCAGCTTAGGTGCCGATAACTATGGCTACACCTTC; CDR3aa: CASSLGADNYGYTF; d_gene: -; v_gene: TRBV7-3; len: 14; abundance: many; j_gene: TRBJ1-2
CDR3nt: TGTGCCAGCAGTTTTGGGCAAGAGACCCAGTACTTC; CDR3aa: CASSFGQETQYF; d_gene: -; v_gene: TRBV12-3/TRBV12-4; len: 12; abundance: many; j_gene: TRBJ2-5
CDR3nt: TGTGCCAGCAGCACCCTCAGGGGTTCTAGCACAGATACGCAGTATTTT; CDR3aa: CASSTLRGSSTDTQYF; d_gene: -; v_gene: TRBV11-2; len: 16; abundance: many; j_gene: TRBJ2-3